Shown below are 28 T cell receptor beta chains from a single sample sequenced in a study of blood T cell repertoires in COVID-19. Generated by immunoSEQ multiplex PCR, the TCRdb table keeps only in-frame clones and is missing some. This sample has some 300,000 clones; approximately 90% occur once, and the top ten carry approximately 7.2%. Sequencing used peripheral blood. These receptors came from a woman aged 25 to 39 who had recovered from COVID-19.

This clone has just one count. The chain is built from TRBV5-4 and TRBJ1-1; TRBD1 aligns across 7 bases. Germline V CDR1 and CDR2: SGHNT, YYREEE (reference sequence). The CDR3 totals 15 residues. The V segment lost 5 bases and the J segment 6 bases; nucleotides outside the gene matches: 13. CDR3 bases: TGTGCCAGCAGTCTAAACAGGGGAGTTGTTTCTGAAGCTTTCTTT. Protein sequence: CASSLNRGVVSEAFF.

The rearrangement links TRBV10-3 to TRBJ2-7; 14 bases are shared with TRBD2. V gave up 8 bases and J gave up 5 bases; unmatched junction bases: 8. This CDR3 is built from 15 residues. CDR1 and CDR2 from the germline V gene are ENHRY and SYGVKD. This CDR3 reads CAIGPTSGGADEQYF. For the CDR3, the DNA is TGTGCCATCGGACCGACTAGCGGGGGGGCCGACGAGCAGTACTTC.

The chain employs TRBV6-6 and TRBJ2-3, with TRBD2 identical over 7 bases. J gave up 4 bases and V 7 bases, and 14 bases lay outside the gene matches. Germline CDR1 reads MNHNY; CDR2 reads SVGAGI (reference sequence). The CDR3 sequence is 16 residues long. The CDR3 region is CASILGRDRHADTQYF. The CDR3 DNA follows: TGTGCCAGCATCCTGGGGAGGGATAGGCACGCAGATACGCAGTATTTT.

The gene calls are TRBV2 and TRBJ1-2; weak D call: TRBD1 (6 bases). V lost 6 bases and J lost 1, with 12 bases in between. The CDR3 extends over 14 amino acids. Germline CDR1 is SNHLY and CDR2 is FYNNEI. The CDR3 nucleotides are TGTGCCAGCAGGTCGGGACACTTTAACTATGGCTACACCTTC. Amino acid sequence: CASRSGHFNYGYTF.

In DNA, the CDR3 is TGTGCCAGCAGTCGGGGGCGGGGGCAAGAGACCCAGTACTTC. Its protein is CASSRGRGQETQYF. This sequence joins TRBV5-4 and TRBJ2-5, with D perhaps TRBD2 (7 bases). The CDR3 runs 14 residues. Trimming shortened V by 5 bases and J by 2 bases, and 13 bases separated the two germline ends. The germline V gene encodes CDR1 SGHNT and CDR2 YYREEE (reference sequence).

Here the CDR3 DNA reads TGTGCCAGCAGCTTAGTAACAGGGAGGGATTCACCCCTCCACTTT. Translation: CASSLVTGRDSPLHF. This sequence joins TRBV7-2 and TRBJ1-6, with D perhaps TRBD1 (6 bases). CDR1 SGHTA and CDR2 FQGNSA come from the germline V gene. Trimming stripped 1 base from V and 8 bases from J, with 12 bases between. The CDR3 covers 15 residues. Full variable domain (missing parts from reference TRBV7-2 and TRBJ1-6): GAGVSQSPSNKVTEKGKDVELRCDPISGHTALYWYRQSLGQGLEFLIYFQGNSAPDKSGLPSDRFSAERTGGSVSTLTIQRTQQEDSAVYLCASSLVTGRDSPLHFGNGTRLTVT.

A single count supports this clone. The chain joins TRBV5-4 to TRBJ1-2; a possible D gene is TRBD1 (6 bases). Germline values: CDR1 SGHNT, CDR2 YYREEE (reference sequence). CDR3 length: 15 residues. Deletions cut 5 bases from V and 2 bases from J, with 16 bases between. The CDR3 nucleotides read TGTGCCAGCAGTCGACAGGTCGGGCTAAACTATGGCTACACCTTC. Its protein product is CASSRQVGLNYGYTF.

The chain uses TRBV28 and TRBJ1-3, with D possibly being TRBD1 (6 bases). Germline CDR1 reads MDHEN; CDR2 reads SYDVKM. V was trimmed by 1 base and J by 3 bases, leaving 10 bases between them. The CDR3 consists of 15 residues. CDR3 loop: CASSLSRGFGNTIYF. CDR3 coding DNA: TGTGCCAGCAGTTTATCCAGGGGCTTTGGAAACACCATATATTTT.

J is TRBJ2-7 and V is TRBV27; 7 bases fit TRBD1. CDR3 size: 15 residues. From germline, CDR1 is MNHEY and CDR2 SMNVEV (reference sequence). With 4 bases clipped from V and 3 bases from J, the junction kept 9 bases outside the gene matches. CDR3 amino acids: CASSSGAGGFYEQYF. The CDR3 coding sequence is TGTGCCAGCAGTTCTGGTGCAGGGGGTTTCTACGAGCAGTACTTC.

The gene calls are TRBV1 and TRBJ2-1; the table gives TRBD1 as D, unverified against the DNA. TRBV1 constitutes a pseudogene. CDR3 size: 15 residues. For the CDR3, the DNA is TGCACCAGCAGCCTGCGACAGGGGGGCTACAATGAGCAGTTCTTC. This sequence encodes CTSSLRQGGYNEQFF.

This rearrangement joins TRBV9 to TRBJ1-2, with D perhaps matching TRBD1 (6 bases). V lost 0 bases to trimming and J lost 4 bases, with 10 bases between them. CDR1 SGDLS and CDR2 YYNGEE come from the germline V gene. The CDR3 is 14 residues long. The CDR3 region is CASSVALQGYGYTF. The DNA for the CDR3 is TGTGCCAGCAGCGTAGCTTTACAGGGCTATGGCTACACCTTC.

The CDR3 here is CATMKPDRGTNTGELFF. DNA of the CDR3: TGTGCCACCATGAAGCCCGACAGGGGAACGAACACCGGGGAGCTGTTTTTT. The chain is built from TRBV5-4 and TRBJ2-2; 8 bases map to TRBD1. Trimming at V came to 9 bases and at J to 0 bases, leaving 13 bases not matched to a gene. The CDR3 has 17 residues. Germline V gene data show CDR1 as SGHNT and CDR2 as YYREEE (reference sequence).

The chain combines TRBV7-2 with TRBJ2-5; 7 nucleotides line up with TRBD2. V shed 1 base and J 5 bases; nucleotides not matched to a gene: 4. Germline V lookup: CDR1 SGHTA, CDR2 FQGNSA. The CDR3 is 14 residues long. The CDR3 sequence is CASSLGTGGETQYF. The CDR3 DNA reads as TGTGCCAGCAGCTTAGGCACCGGGGGGGAGACCCAGTACTTC.

CDR3 in amino acids: CASSQDRGGGTEAFF. CDR3 nucleotides: TGTGCCAGCAGCCAAGATAGGGGAGGGGGCACTGAAGCTTTCTTT. The rearrangement joins TRBV4-2 to TRBJ1-1; perhaps TRBD1 as D (6 bases). This CDR3 spans 15 amino acids. V lost 0 bases to trimming and J lost 4 bases, with 12 bases between them. CDR1 and CDR2 (germline): LGHNA, YNFKEQ.

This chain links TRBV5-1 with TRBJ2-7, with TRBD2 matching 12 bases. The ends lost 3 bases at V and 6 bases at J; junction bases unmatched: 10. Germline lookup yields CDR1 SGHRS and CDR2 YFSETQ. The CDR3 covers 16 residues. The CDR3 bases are TGCGCCAGCAGCTACAGACCCGGGACTAGCGGGCCCGAGCAGTACTTC. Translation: CASSYRPGTSGPEQYF. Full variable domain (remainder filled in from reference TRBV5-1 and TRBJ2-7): KAGVTQTPRYLIKTRGQQVTLSCSPISGHRSVSWYQQTPGQGLQFLFEYFSETQRNKGNFPGRFSGRQFSNSRSEMNVSTLELGDSALYLCASSYRPGTSGPEQYFGPGTRLTVT.

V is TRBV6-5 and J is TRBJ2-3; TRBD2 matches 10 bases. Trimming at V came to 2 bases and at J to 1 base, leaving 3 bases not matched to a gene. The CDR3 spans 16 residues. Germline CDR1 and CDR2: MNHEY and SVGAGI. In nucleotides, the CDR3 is TGTGCCAGCAGTTACCTTAGCGGGGGGCGCACAGATACGCAGTATTTT. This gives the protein CASSYLSGGRTDTQYF.

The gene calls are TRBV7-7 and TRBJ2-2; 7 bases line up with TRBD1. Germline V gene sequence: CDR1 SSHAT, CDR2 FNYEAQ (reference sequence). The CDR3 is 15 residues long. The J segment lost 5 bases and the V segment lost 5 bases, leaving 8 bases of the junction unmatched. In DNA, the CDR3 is TGTGCCAGCAGCCCGATGACAGGGCGAACCGGGGAGCTGTTTTTT. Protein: CASSPMTGRTGELFF.

DNA for the CDR3: TGTGCCAGCAGTGCCGGGGGGGCCACCGGGGAGCTGTTTTTT. Its protein is CASSAGGATGELFF. The rearrangement joins TRBV6-4 to TRBJ2-2; 8 bases are a match to TRBD2. CDR1 is MRHNA, CDR2 SNTAGT, per germline. The ends lost 4 bases at V and 4 bases at J; junction bases unmatched: 2. The CDR3 has 14 amino acids.

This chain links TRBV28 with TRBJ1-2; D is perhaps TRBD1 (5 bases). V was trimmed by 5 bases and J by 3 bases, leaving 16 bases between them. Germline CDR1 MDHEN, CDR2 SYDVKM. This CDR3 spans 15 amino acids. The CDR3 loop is CASSPPGGGYYGYTF. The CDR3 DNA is TGTGCCAGCAGTCCCCCAGGCGGGGGGTACTATGGCTACACCTTC.

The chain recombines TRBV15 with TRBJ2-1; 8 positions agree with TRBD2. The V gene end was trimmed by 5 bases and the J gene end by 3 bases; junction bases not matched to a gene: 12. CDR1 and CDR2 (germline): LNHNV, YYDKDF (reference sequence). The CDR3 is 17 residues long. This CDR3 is CATSLTPGGRLYNEQFF. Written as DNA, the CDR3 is TGTGCCACCAGCCTGACACCGGGGGGGCGGCTCTACAATGAGCAGTTCTTC.

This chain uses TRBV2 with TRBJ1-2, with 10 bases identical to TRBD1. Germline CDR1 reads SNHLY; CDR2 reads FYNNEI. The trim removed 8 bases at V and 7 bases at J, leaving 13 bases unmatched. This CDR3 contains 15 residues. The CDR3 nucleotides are TGTGCCAGCCGGGAGGGGGACAGGGGACGCATTGGCTACACCTTC. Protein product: CASREGDRGRIGYTF.

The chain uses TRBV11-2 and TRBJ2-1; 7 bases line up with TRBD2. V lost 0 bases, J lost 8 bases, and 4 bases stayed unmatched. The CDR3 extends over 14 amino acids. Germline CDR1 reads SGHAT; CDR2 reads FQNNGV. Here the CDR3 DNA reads TGTGCCAGCAGCTTAGACCCAGGGAGGGATGAGCAGTTCTTC. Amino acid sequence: CASSLDPGRDEQFF.

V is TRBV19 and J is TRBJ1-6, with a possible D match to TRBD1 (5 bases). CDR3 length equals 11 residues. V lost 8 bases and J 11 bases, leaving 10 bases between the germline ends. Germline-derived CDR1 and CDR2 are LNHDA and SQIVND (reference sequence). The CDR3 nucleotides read TGTGCCAGTGGGACTTTTGCACCCCTCCACTTT. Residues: CASGTFAPLHF.

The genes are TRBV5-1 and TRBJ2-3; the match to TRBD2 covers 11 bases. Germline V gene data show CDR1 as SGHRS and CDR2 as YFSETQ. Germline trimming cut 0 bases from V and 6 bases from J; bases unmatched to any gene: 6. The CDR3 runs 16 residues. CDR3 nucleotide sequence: TGCGCCAGCAGCTTGGTTAGCGGGGGGGCATTCGATACGCAGTATTTT. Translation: CASSLVSGGAFDTQYF.

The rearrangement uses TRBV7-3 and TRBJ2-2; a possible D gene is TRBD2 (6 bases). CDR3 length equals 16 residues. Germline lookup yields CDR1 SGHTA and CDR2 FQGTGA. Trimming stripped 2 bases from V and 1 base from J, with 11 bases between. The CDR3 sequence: CASSLRPGGNTGELFF. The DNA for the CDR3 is TGTGCCAGCAGCTTACGGCCCGGGGGGAACACCGGGGAGCTGTTTTTT.

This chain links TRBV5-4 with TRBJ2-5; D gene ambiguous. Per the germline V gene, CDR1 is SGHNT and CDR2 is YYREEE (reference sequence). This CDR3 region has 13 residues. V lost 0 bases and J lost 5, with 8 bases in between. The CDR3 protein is CASSLGVGETQYF. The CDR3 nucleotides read TGTGCCAGCAGCTTGGGGGTCGGGGAGACCCAGTACTTC.

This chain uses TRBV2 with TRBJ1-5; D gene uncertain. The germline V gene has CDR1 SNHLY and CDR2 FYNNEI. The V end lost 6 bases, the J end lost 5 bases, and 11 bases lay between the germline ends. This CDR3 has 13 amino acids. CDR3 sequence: CASRLAEDQPQHF. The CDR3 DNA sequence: TGTGCCAGCAGGTTGGCGGAAGATCAGCCCCAGCATTTT.

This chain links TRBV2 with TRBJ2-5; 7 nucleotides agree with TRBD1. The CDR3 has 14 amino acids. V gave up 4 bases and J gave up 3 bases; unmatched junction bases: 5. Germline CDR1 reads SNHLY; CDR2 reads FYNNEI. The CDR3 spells CASSGGTAEETQYF. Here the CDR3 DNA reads TGTGCCAGCAGTGGAGGGACAGCTGAAGAGACCCAGTACTTC.